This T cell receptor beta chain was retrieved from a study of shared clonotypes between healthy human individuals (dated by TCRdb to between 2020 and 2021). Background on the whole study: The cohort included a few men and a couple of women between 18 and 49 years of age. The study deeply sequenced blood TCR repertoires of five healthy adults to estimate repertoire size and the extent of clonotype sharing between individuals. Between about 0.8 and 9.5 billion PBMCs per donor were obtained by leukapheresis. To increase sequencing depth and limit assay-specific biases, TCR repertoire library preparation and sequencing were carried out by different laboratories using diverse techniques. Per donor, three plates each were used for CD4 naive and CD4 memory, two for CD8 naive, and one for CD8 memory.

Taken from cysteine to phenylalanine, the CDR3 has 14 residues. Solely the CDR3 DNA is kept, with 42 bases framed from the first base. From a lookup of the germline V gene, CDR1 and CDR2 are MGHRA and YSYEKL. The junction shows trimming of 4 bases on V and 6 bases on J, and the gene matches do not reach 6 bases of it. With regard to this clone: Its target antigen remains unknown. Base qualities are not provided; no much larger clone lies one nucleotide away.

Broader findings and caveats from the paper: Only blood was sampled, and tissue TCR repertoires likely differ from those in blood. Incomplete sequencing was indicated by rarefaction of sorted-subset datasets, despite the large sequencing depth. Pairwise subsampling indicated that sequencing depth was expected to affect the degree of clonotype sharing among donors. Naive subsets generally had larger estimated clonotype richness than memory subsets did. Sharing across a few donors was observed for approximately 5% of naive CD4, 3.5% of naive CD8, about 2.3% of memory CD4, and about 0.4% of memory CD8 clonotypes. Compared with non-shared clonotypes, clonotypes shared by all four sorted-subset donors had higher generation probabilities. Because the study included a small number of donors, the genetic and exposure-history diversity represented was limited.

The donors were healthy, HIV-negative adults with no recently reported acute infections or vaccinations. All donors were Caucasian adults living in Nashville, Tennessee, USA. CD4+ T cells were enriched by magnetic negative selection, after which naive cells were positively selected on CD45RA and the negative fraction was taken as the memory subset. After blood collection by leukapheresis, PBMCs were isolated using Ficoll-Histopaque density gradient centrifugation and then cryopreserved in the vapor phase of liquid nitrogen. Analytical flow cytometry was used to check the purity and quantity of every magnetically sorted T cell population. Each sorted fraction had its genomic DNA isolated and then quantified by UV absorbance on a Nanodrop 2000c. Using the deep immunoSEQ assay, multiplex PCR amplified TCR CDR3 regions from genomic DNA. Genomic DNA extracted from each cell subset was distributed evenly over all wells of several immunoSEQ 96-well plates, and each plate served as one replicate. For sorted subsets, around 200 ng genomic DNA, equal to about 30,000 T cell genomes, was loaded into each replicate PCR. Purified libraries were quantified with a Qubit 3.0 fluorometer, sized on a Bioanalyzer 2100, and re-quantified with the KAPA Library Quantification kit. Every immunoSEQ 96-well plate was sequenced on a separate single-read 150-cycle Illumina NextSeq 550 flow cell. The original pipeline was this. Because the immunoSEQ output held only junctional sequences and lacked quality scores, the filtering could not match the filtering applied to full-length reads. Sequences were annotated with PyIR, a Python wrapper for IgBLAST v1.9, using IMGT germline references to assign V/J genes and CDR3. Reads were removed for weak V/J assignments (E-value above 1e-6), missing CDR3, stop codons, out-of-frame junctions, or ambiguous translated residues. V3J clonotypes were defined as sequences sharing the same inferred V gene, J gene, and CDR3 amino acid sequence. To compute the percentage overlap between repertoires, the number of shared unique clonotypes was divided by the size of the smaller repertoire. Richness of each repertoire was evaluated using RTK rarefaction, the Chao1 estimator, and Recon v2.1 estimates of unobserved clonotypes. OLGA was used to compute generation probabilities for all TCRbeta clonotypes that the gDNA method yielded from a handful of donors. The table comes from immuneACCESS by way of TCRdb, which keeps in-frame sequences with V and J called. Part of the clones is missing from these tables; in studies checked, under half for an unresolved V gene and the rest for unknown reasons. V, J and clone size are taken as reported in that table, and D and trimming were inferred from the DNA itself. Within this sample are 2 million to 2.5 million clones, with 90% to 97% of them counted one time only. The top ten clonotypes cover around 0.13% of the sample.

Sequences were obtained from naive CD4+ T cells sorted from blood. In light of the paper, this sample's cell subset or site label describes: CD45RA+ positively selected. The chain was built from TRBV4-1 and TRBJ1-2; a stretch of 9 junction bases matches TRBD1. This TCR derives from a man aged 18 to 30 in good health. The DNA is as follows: TGCGCCAGCAGCCGGGGACAGGGTGCGGATGGCTACACCTTC. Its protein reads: CASSRGQGADGYTF.